These 23 T cell receptor beta chains came from one sample sequenced in a study of shared clonotypes between healthy human individuals. Some clones are missing from TCRdb's copy, which holds only in-frame ones; the method was immunoSEQ multiplex PCR. The data contain approximately 2,000,000 clones, approximately 92% of them singletons. CD45RO negativity and positive selection for CCR7 defined naive CD8 cells, a population that excluded terminally differentiated effector memory CD45RA+ cells. The specimen was naive CD8+ T cells from PBMCs. The receptors derive from a man younger than 30 in good health. Some clones in this sample may be carry-over from other donors' samples.

The table lists this clone with a count of one. The chain is built from TRBV7-8 and TRBJ1-2; D ambiguous. V was trimmed by 0 bases and J by 2 bases, leaving 7 bases between them. CDR3 size: 14 residues. Germline CDR1 and CDR2: SGHVS and FQNEAQ. In DNA, the CDR3 is TGTGCCAGCAGCTTAGCGAGACACAACTATGGCTACACCTTC. This encodes CASSLARHNYGYTF.

V and J are TRBV6-5 and TRBJ2-1, with 11 bases matching TRBD2. Germline values: CDR1 MNHEY, CDR2 SVGAGI. This CDR3 comprises 13 residues. V was pared by 7 bases and J by 9 bases, with 5 bases of the junction left unmatched. The CDR3 region is CASTTSGSGEQFF. The CDR3 DNA sequence: TGTGCCAGCACCACTAGCGGGAGCGGTGAGCAGTTCTTC.

About this clone itself: A read error may produce the germline difference seen at one junction end. This rearrangement joins TRBV13 to TRBJ2-1; the D gene could be TRBD1 or TRBD2 (6 bases each). The CDR3 spans 14 residues. Germline V gives CDR1 PRHDT, CDR2 FYEKMQ (reference sequence). The CDR3 loop reads CASSVGGTLNEQFF. CDR3 in DNA: TGTGCCAGCAGCGTAGGGGGGACCCTCAATGAGCAGTTCTTC.

CDR3 nucleotides: TGTGCTAGTGGTCTACAGGACAGGTTGGACTATGGCTACACCTTC. Amino acids: CASGLQDRLDYGYTF. V is TRBV12-5 and J is TRBJ1-2; 7 nucleotides agree with TRBD1. The germline CDR1 and CDR2 sequences are LGHNT and FRNRAP. Unmatched junction bases numbered 9, after V lost 5 bases and J lost 3 bases. The CDR3 consists of 15 residues. Using reference TRBV12-5 and TRBJ1-2 for the parts outside the CDR3, the full variable domain is DARVTQTPRHKVTEMGQEVTMRCQPILGHNTVFWYRQTMMQGLELLAYFRNRAPLDDSGMPKDRFSAEMPDATLATLKIQPSEPRDSAVYFCASGLQDRLDYGYTFGSGTRLTVV.

The chain carries TRBV28 and TRBJ2-7; D is uncertain. The germline CDR1 and CDR2 sequences are MDHEN and SYDVKM. The ends were cut back, 4 bases at V and 1 base at J, with 11 bases in the middle. The CDR3 length is 14 residues. In DNA form, the CDR3 reads TGTGCCAGCAGTTCCCGGGCGGATTCCTACGAGCAGTACTTC. Protein: CASSSRADSYEQYF.

This chain links TRBV28 with TRBJ1-4; D remains unclear. V lost 6 bases to trimming and J lost 8 bases, with 7 bases between them. From germline, CDR1 is MDHEN and CDR2 SYDVKM. The CDR3 runs to 11 residues. In DNA form, the CDR3 reads TGTGCCAGCAGCCCTCAAGAAAAACTGTTTTTT. Its translation is CASSPQEKLFF.

J is TRBJ2-3 and V is TRBV7-6; possibly TRBD1 or TRBD2 for D (5 bases each). The CDR3 spans 17 residues. Trimming shortened V by 4 bases and J by 3 bases, and 20 bases separated the two germline ends. From germline, CDR1 is SGHVS and CDR2 FNYEAQ. The CDR3 is CASSWDVSPSWTDTQYF. DNA of the CDR3: TGTGCCAGCAGCTGGGACGTTTCCCCTTCCTGGACAGATACGCAGTATTTT.

The rearrangement joins TRBV14 to TRBJ1-1; D unclear. The germline CDR1 and CDR2 sequences are SGHDN and FVKESK. The V and J ends lost 1 base and 3 bases respectively, with 15 bases between them. This CDR3 comprises 16 residues. CDR3 coding DNA: TGTGCCAGCAGCCAAGTTGGTCCGACCCTATACACTGAAGCTTTCTTT. Translated, it gives CASSQVGPTLYTEAFF.

V gene TRBV9 combines with J gene TRBJ1-1; possible D gene TRBD1, 5 bases. CDR3 length: 15 amino acids. V lost 4 bases, J lost 1 base, and 14 bases lay in between. Germline V lookup: CDR1 SGDLS, CDR2 YYNGEE. The CDR3 reads CASSPWPGGNTEAFF. In DNA form, the CDR3 reads TGTGCCAGCAGCCCTTGGCCCGGGGGGAACACTGAAGCTTTCTTT.

The chain employs TRBV9 and TRBJ2-7; 7 nucleotides agree with TRBD1. This CDR3 is 15 amino acids long. Unmatched junction bases numbered 6, after V lost 0 bases and J lost 3 bases. Germline V gene data show CDR1 as SGDLS and CDR2 as YYNGEE. The CDR3 reads CASSVGGGARYEQYF. The CDR3 region has the DNA TGTGCCAGCAGCGTAGGAGGGGGCGCCCGCTACGAGCAGTACTTC.

The chain couples TRBV27 to TRBJ1-1; D is uncertain. The CDR3 length is 14 residues. The germline gives CDR1 MNHEY, CDR2 SMNVEV (reference sequence). Trimming removed 1 base from V and 5 bases from J, with 11 bases in between. CDR3 residues: CASSLFPEYTEAFF. CDR3 nucleotide sequence: TGTGCCAGCAGTTTATTCCCCGAGTATACTGAAGCTTTCTTT.

J is TRBJ2-7 and V is TRBV7-9; the match to TRBD2 covers 14 bases. V shed 3 bases, J shed 2 bases, and the junction held 3 bases outside the gene matches. Germline CDR1 and CDR2: SEHNR and FQNEAQ (reference sequence). The CDR3 length is 16 residues. This CDR3 is CASSFRLAGGTYEQYF. The CDR3 DNA is TGTGCCAGCAGCTTTAGACTAGCGGGAGGGACCTACGAGCAGTACTTC.

The J gene is TRBJ2-7, the V gene TRBV27; 8 positions match TRBD1. CDR1 is MNHEY, CDR2 SMNVEV, per germline (reference sequence). The CDR3 contains 14 residues. V gave up 3 bases and J gave up 5 bases; unmatched junction bases: 6. The CDR3: CASSLGQDSDEQYF. CDR3 nucleotides: TGTGCCAGCAGTTTGGGACAGGATTCAGACGAGCAGTACTTC.

The chain employs TRBV7-9 and TRBJ2-3, with D possibly TRBD1 on 6 matching bases. The CDR3 is 15 residues long. V was cut by 0 bases and J by 2 bases, with 9 bases left in between. Germline-derived CDR1 and CDR2 are SEHNR and FQNEAQ (reference sequence). CDR3 coding DNA: TGTGCCAGCAGCTTAGCGGACAGAAACACAGATACGCAGTATTTT. The encoded protein is CASSLADRNTDTQYF.

V usage is TRBV9 and J usage is TRBJ2-7, with D possibly being TRBD1 or TRBD2 (6 bases each). The CDR3 has 15 amino acids. Trimming stripped 0 bases from V and 7 bases from J, with 17 bases between. Germline-derived CDR1 and CDR2 are SGDLS and YYNGEE. CDR3 DNA sequence: TGTGCCAGCAGCGTAGAGGGGGGAGCCGGATGGGAGCAGTACTTC. Protein sequence: CASSVEGGAGWEQYF.

In this sample, this clone turned up once. V gene TRBV9 combines with J gene TRBJ1-1, with a possible D match to TRBD1 (5 bases). The CDR3 extends over 15 amino acids. Trimming took 4 bases from V and 4 from J, leaving 17 bases between them. Germline-derived CDR1 and CDR2 are SGDLS and YYNGEE. The CDR3 loop reads CASSPRDLRRTEAFF. DNA of the CDR3: TGTGCCAGCAGCCCGCGGGACCTCCGACGCACTGAAGCTTTCTTT. The full variable domain, in which reference TRBV9 and TRBJ1-1 provide the parts outside the CDR3, is DSGVTQTPKHLITATGQRVTLRCSPRSGDLSVYWYQQSLDQGLQFLIQYYNGEERAKGNILERFSAQQFPDLHSELNLSSLELGDSALYFCASSPRDLRRTEAFFGQGTRLTVV.

The chain links TRBV5-1 to TRBJ2-1; 11 positions match TRBD2. Germline V lookup: CDR1 SGHRS, CDR2 YFSETQ. The CDR3 extends over 18 amino acids. The V gene end was trimmed by 9 bases and the J gene end by 0 bases; junction bases not matched to a gene: 14. The CDR3 protein is CATAPGLAALSSYNEQFF. As DNA, the CDR3 is TGCGCCACCGCCCCGGGACTAGCGGCCCTTAGCTCCTACAATGAGCAGTTCTTC.

This rearrangement joins TRBV5-6 to TRBJ2-7; 8 bases line up with TRBD1. V was clipped by 3 bases and J by 5 bases; unmatched bases: 7. Germline V CDR1 and CDR2: SGHDT, YYEEEE. The CDR3 is made up of 14 amino acids. Here the CDR3 DNA reads TGTGCCAGCAGCTGGGGGACAGGTATACACGAGCAGTACTTC. Translation: CASSWGTGIHEQYF.

The chain has TRBV5-6 and TRBJ2-7; 8 bases agree with TRBD1. Germline V gene sequence: CDR1 SGHDT, CDR2 YYEEEE. J was trimmed by 4 bases and V by 3 bases; bases with no gene match: 9. This CDR3 has 15 amino acids. The DNA for the CDR3 is TGTGCCAGCAGCTCACGGACAGGGAGTACGTACGAGCAGTACTTC. Its translation: CASSSRTGSTYEQYF.

The chain carries TRBV30 and TRBJ2-7, with 8 bases that match TRBD2. Losses at the gene ends were 4 bases for V and 6 bases for J; bases not matched to a gene: 5. This CDR3 has 12 amino acids. Looked up from germline, CDR1 is GTSNPN and CDR2 is SVGIG (reference sequence). DNA of the CDR3: TGTGCCTGGACCATAGGGACTAGCGAGCAGTACTTC. Its protein product is CAWTIGTSEQYF.

This sequence joins TRBV19 and TRBJ2-2, with 9 bases identical to TRBD2. J was trimmed by 3 bases and V by 8 bases; bases with no gene match: 4. Germline CDR1 is LNHDA and CDR2 is SQIVND (reference sequence). This CDR3 is 14 amino acids long. The CDR3 coding sequence is TGTGCCAGTTTCGCGGGAGGGTACACCGGGGAGCTGTTTTTT. Amino acid sequence: CASFAGGYTGELFF.

This clone was recorded once. The V gene is TRBV10-3, the J gene TRBJ2-1; a weak D match, TRBD2 (6 bases). Between the trimmed V and J ends, which lost 0 bases and 7 bases, there was a span of 16 bases. Per germline, CDR1 ENHRY and CDR2 SYGVKD. CDR3 length: 16 residues. The CDR3 sequence: CAISESRAGGGNEQFF. CDR3 DNA sequence: TGTGCCATCAGTGAGTCAAGAGCGGGTGGGGGGAATGAGCAGTTCTTC.

This chain joins TRBV28 and TRBJ2-5; the match to TRBD2 covers 11 bases. Per the germline V gene, CDR1 is MDHEN and CDR2 is SYDVKM. The CDR3 is 16 residues long. The V gene end was trimmed by 3 bases and the J gene end by 5 bases; junction bases not matched to a gene: 8. The CDR3 loop is CASSFVAGGPSETQYF. DNA of the CDR3: TGTGCCAGCAGTTTTGTAGCGGGAGGGCCATCGGAGACCCAGTACTTC.